This T cell receptor (beta chain) was recovered during a study of shared clonotypes between healthy human individuals. Study-level information: Donor composition was a couple of women and a few men, aged 18 to 49. General study results and limits: Shared clonotypes across all four donors exceeded non-shared ones in generation probability.

Details on this clone: The antigen is not known.

The V gene's germline CDR1 is MNHEY and CDR2 SVGAGI. This CDR3 has 15 residues. The germline V and J ends were trimmed by 4 bases and 2 bases, with 12 bases remaining between them. Sorted-subset replicate PCR reactions were performed with approximately 200 ng DNA, corresponding to tens of thousands of T cell genomes. The repertoire was sequenced with immunoSEQ multiplex PCR; TCRdb's copy has only in-frame clones and lacks some. The sample contains some 2.3 million clones, more than 80% of which appear only once. Donors were healthy HIV-negative adults without recently reported acute infections or vaccinations.

The TCR was taken from a man between 18 and 35 years old in good health. Some clones in this sample may be carry-over from other donors' samples. This chain joins TRBV6-5 and TRBJ1-3; D remains unclear. Sequencing was performed on naive CD4+ T cells from PBMCs. Documented subset: CD45RA+ positively selected. The CDR3 loop is CASSFGGKPGNTIYF. The CDR3 DNA follows: TGTGCCAGCAGTTTTGGAGGGAAACCTGGAAACACCATATATTTT.